The 10 T cell receptor beta chains below were found in one sample sequenced in a study of blood T cell repertoires in COVID-19. Method: immunoSEQ multiplex PCR; TCRdb's copy keeps in-frame clones and lacks some. Here the sample spans tens of thousands of clones, about 86% being singletons. What was sequenced was peripheral blood. The source is a man in his 60s with acute or convalescent COVID-19.

This rearrangement joins TRBV5-1 to TRBJ1-1; TRBD1 is a possible D gene (5 bases). Germline assignment: CDR1 SGHRS and CDR2 YFSETQ. V was cut by 2 bases and J by 1 base, with 6 bases left in between. The CDR3 covers 13 residues. For the CDR3, the DNA is TGCGCCAGCAGCTTACAGGAGAACACTGAAGCTTTCTTT. Amino acid sequence: CASSLQENTEAFF.

The chain links TRBV28 to TRBJ1-1; a weak D match, TRBD1 (5 bases). Trimming took off 8 bases at V and 0 bases at J, with 13 bases between the two ends. The CDR3 loop spans 14 amino acids. Per germline, CDR1 MDHEN and CDR2 SYDVKM. CDR3 bases: TGTGCCAGCGGGGGGGTAGAAATGAACACTGAAGCTTTCTTT. Protein product: CASGGVEMNTEAFF.

The chain uses TRBV2 and TRBJ2-7; D unclear. V gave up 6 bases and J gave up 3 bases, with 18 bases separating them. This CDR3 is built from 15 residues. The germline V gene has CDR1 SNHLY and CDR2 FYNNEI. CDR3 sequence reads: CASRNRLVGYYEQYF. The DNA for the CDR3 is TGTGCCAGCAGGAATAGGCTAGTTGGCTACTACGAGCAGTACTTC.

The gene calls are TRBV28 and TRBJ1-2; D is unresolved. V lost 8 bases to trimming and J lost 7 bases, with 14 bases between them. Per the germline V gene, CDR1 is MDHEN and CDR2 is SYDVKM. The CDR3 is made up of 12 amino acids. In DNA, the CDR3 is TGTGCCAGCCCTGATTTCTGGAGTGGCTACACCTTC. This sequence encodes CASPDFWSGYTF.

The chain links TRBV10-1 to TRBJ2-7; weak D call: TRBD2 (5 bases). Trimming left V 0 bases short and J 3 bases short, with 9 bases between. Germline V gene sequence: CDR1 WNHNN, CDR2 SYGVQD (reference sequence). The CDR3 is made up of 14 amino acids. CDR3 DNA: TGCGCCAGCAGTGAGTCGAAGCGGCACTACGAGCAGTACTTC. As protein: CASSESKRHYEQYF.

This chain uses TRBV27 with TRBJ2-2, with TRBD2 matching over 9 bases. J gave up 4 bases and V 2 bases, and 2 bases lay outside the gene matches. There are 15 residues in the CDR3. The V gene's germline CDR1 is MNHEY and CDR2 SMNVEV (reference sequence). The CDR3 bases are TGTGCCAGCAGTTTAAATAGCGGGGGCACCGGGGAGCTGTTTTTT. Its protein is CASSLNSGGTGELFF.

The chain uses TRBV29-1 and TRBJ2-1; possible D gene TRBD1, 6 bases. The CDR3 is made up of 12 amino acids. Germline loops: CDR1 SQVTM, CDR2 ANQGSEA. Trimming removed 4 bases from V and 3 bases from J, with 7 bases in between. The CDR3: CSVADSYNEQFF. The CDR3 nucleotides read TGCAGCGTTGCGGACAGCTACAATGAGCAGTTCTTC.

This clone was observed a single time. The chain recombines TRBV28 with TRBJ2-7; D may be TRBD2 (5 bases). V shed 2 bases and J shed 2 bases, with 13 bases lying between them. The CDR3 spans 15 residues. CDR1 and CDR2 (germline): MDHEN, SYDVKM. The CDR3 bases are TGTGCCAGCAGTTTACCGAGGGTCGCGGCCTACGAGCAGTACTTC. It is translated as CASSLPRVAAYEQYF. Using reference TRBV28 and TRBJ2-7 for the parts outside the CDR3, the full variable domain is DVKVTQSSRYLVKRTGEKVFLECVQDMDHENMFWYRQDPGLGLRLIYFSYDVKMKEKGDIPEGYSVSREKKERFSLILESASTNQTSMYLCASSLPRVAAYEQYFGPGTRLTVT.

The chain links TRBV18 to TRBJ2-5; 7 bases fit TRBD2. This CDR3 comprises 15 residues. In germline, CDR1 is KGHSH, CDR2 LQKENI. V dropped 9 bases and J dropped 0; count of bases not matched to a gene: 10. The CDR3: CASAGQRGDQETQYF. DNA of the CDR3: TGTGCCAGTGCAGGGCAGCGGGGAGACCAAGAGACCCAGTACTTC.

The J gene is TRBJ2-7, the V gene TRBV15, with a tentative D call TRBD2 (6 bases). Germline V gene sequence: CDR1 LNHNV, CDR2 YYDKDF (reference sequence). Trimming took 2 bases from V and 5 from J, leaving 13 bases between them. The CDR3 runs to 14 residues. CDR3 DNA: TGTGCCACCAGCAGACCGGCGGGAAGCCACGAGCAGTACTTC. Encoded protein: CATSRPAGSHEQYF. Together with reference TRBV15 and TRBJ2-7, the CDR3 gives the full variable domain: DAMVIQNPRYQVTQFGKPVTLSCSQTLNHNVMYWYQQKSSQAPKLLFHYYDKDFNNEADTPDNFQSRRPNTSFCFLDIRSPGLGDTAMYLCATSRPAGSHEQYFGPGTRLTVT.